This TCR beta chain was identified in a study of T cells in Graves' hyperthyroidism and ophthalmopathy (dated by TCRdb to between 2019 and 2020). General notes on the study: Peripheral blood was collected at initial diagnosis, before any treatment. A discovery cohort of about 100 patients, about 43 with Graves' ophthalmopathy and approximately 55 with stable Graves' hyperthyroidism, was used to find distinguishing TCR V-J signatures. Prospective prediction of ophthalmopathy was tested in an independent validation cohort consisting of roughly 20 hyperthyroidism patients and 15 to 17 patients who later progressed to ophthalmopathy. The approximately 98 discovery patients were randomly divided into training and test sets at a 7:3 ratio. In six Graves' hyperthyroidism patients, the study also compared T-cell repertoires from thyroid tissue with T-cell repertoires from blood. Once sampling was done, hyperthyroidism patients were given methimazole at a starting dose of 30 mg daily, whereas ophthalmopathy patients were given high-dose intravenous methylprednisolone. The paper reports TCR Vbeta CDR3 sequencing of 130 to 150 peripheral blood samples: around 45 ophthalmopathy, under 85 hyperthyroidism and approximately 17 progressor patients.

TCR beta CDR3 regions were amplified from RNA transcripts. The TCR CDR3 was subjected to a first round of RT-PCR using the HTBI primer set and the Qiagen OneStep RT-PCR kit. The libraries were constructed in a second round of multiplex PCR and then size-selected and purified. The libraries were sequenced on an Illumina HiSeq2000 using paired-end 100 bp reads. The paper's processing steps were these. SOAPnuke was used to process the raw data, with reads discarded if the reads contained adapters or uncalled bases, had a mean Phred below 15, or lacked an exact constant-primer or identifier match. COPE v1.2.5 was used to merge the high-quality paired reads, and each unique nucleotide sequence was defined as a clonotype. MiTCR v1.1 was used to align clonotypes to the IMGT TRBV, TRBD and TRBJ reference segments. The analysis included only V-J combinations with a frequency above 0.0001, which together covered 99% to 99.2% of the repertoires. A TCS score was defined as the ratio of F50 (clonal expansion) to E x V (chaos), with BLOSUM62-based TCRdist applied between CDR3 peptides within each V-J. Welch's t-statistics and random forest reduced roughly 540 V-J features to about 12, which were used in a naive Bayes classifier (R e1071). The Morisita-Horn index was used to measure how similar the thyroid and blood repertoires were. Using fastp at Q25 and MiXCR, TCRdb reprocessed the public reads and kept productive beta chains. Merged by CDR3 protein, the rows form single entries marked with the most common genes and DNA. TCRdb's processing, not the authors', yielded these V and J calls. The sample yields over 700,000 distinct CDR3 sequences; 35% to 45% were counted once. Together, the top ten hold around 9.3% of the sample.

In the germline V gene (reference sequence), CDR1 corresponds to LNHDA and CDR2 to SQIVND. The V and J ends are trimmed by 4 bases and 3 bases, leaving 12 bases between them. From its cysteine to its phenylalanine, the CDR3 spans 14 amino acids. This entry keeps only the CDR3 DNA: 42 bases, framed from base 1. Regarding this clonotype: Its antigen target is currently unknown. Base qualities are not provided; no much larger clone lies one nucleotide away.

Results the study describes overall, beyond this receptor: Sample size was not statistically predetermined, and blinding of investigators to group allocation was not performed. In validation, the model predicted progression to ophthalmopathy with 55% to 71% sensitivity and 72% to 85% specificity, a median of around 6.6 months before onset. Blood samples also contained most of the expanded thyroid clonotypes (frequency above 0.001), which suggests that blood repertoires may reflect thyroid immune responses. A 13 V-J signature model separated ophthalmopathy from stable hyperthyroidism, with nearly 90% sensitivity and 81.08% specificity in cross-validation and 80%/75% in testing.

Graves' hyperthyroidism was defined as stable when no progression to ophthalmopathy occurred over 18 months of follow-up. Hyperthyroidism patients were aged 18 to 65 years and newly diagnosed, with disease duration of less than 2 months. Any patient with an uncontrolled infection, another autoimmune disease, pregnancy or lactation was excluded. Diagnoses were based on clinical symptoms, serum thyroxine and TRAb, thyroid ultrasound and orbital computed tomography. Ficoll-Paque density gradient centrifugation was used to isolate PBMCs from 8 to 10 ml of fresh peripheral blood. Total RNA was extracted using Trizol reagent, and RNA quality was assessed on an Agilent 2100 Bioanalyzer.

The receptor was derived from a man aged 18 to 29 with Graves' hyperthyroidism. Sequenced: blood. The chain links TRBV19 with TRBJ1-2, and perhaps TRBD1 as D gene, on 5 matching bases. The DNA reads TGTGCCAGTAGTACCGGCCTCAGGGACTATGGCTACACCTTC. This encodes CASSTGLRDYGYTF.